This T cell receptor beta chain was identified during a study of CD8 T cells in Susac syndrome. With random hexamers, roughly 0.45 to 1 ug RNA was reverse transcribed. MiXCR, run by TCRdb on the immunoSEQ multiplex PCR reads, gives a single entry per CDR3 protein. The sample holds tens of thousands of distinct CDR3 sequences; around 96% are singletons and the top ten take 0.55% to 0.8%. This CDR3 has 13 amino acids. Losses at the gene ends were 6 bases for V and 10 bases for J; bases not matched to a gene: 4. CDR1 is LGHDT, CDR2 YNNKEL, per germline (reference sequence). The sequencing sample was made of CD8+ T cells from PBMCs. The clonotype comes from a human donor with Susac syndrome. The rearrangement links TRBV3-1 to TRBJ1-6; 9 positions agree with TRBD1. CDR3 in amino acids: CASRGQGWSPLHF. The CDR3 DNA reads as TGTGCCAGCAGAGGACAGGGGTGGTCACCCCTCCACTTT.